Listed below are T cell receptor beta chains from one sample, sequenced in a study of CD8 T cells in ankylosing spondylitis. TCRdb re-called the 5' RACE reads with MiXCR, one entry per CDR3 protein. The repertoire has around 540,000 distinct CDR3 sequences, approximately 11% of them found once; the top ten carry almost 7%. The sequencing sample was made of blood, either unsorted or a sorted T cell fraction (not recorded which). The receptors shown here come from a male donor with ankylosing spondylitis. Both conserved end residues are part of each CDR3. The order of the fields is clone size, V gene, J gene, D gene, CDR3 protein, CDR3 DNA. D genes are given only for firm matches. Some rows mark clone size as missing; the rest say once, few, many or name a class of expanded clone.

NA	TRBV6-4	TRBJ2-7	NA	CASSDSGGPYEQYF	TGTGCCAGCAGTGACTCGGGAGGACCCTACGAGCAGTACTTC
few	TRBV30	TRBJ1-2	NA	CAWSPGHGYTF	TGTGCCTGGAGTCCGGGGCATGGCTACACCTTC
NA	TRBV6-1	TRBJ1-5	TRBD1	CASNRDRGGQPQHF	TGTGCCAGCAACCGGGACAGGGGAGGTCAGCCCCAGCATTTT
NA	TRBV25-1	TRBJ2-6	NA	CASSPDFYSSGANVLTF	TGTGCCAGCAGTCCGGACTTCTATTCCTCTGGGGCCAACGTCCTGACTTTC
few	TRBV5-1	TRBJ2-1	NA	CASSLVPGFTGSYEQFF	TGCGCCAGCAGCTTGGTTCCGGGGTTCACAGGGTCATATGAGCAGTTCTTC
few	TRBV5-1	TRBJ2-2	TRBD2	CASTLLAGGRDGELFF	TGCGCCAGCACCTTACTAGCGGGCGGCCGTGACGGGGAGCTGTTTTTT
NA	TRBV14	TRBJ2-3	NA	CASSAGLGSTDTQYF	TGTGCCAGCAGCGCCGGACTTGGCAGCACAGATACGCAGTATTTT
many	TRBV7-2	TRBJ2-7	NA	CASSGSYEQYF	TGTGCCAGCAGTGGATCCTACGAGCAGTACTTC
NA	TRBV27	TRBJ1-1	NA	CASSFGYGNTEAFF	TGTGCCAGCAGTTTTGGATACGGGAACACTGAAGCTTTCTTT
NA	TRBV29-1	TRBJ1-1	TRBD1	CSVDRGRGTEAFF	TGCAGCGTTGACAGGGGGCGCGGCACTGAAGCTTTCTTT
NA	TRBV29-1	TRBJ2-5	TRBD1	CSVEDRGGKETQYF	TGCAGCGTTGAAGATAGAGGGGGCAAAGAGACCCAGTACTTC
few	TRBV12-3/TRBV12-4	TRBJ1-5	NA	CASSLRPSSNQPQHF	TGTGCCAGCAGTTTAAGACCGAGTAGCAATCAGCCCCAGCATTTT
many	TRBV7-2	TRBJ2-2	TRBD2	CASSGRAIGELFF	TGTGCCAGCAGCGGGAGGGCCATCGGGGAGCTGTTTTTT
NA	TRBV19	TRBJ1-5	NA	CASSIEGTDQPQHF	TGTGCCAGTAGTATTGAGGGAACGGATCAGCCCCAGCATTTT
few	TRBV10-3	TRBJ1-2	NA	CAINQGNGLGTTRYTF	TGTGCCATCAACCAGGGTAATGGCCTCGGTACAACTCGCTACACCTTC
few	TRBV28	TRBJ2-3	NA	CASSRTGSTTDTQYF	TGTGCCAGCAGCCGAACAGGGTCTACCACAGATACGCAGTATTTT
NA	TRBV5-5	TRBJ1-1	NA	CASSWWTANTEAFF	TGTGCCAGCAGCTGGTGGACAGCTAACACTGAAGCTTTCTTT
NA	TRBV20-1	TRBJ2-4	TRBD2	CSARVPTSGGLQNIQYF	TGCAGTGCTAGAGTCCCGACTAGCGGAGGACTCCAAAACATTCAGTACTTC
few	TRBV5-1	TRBJ2-7	TRBD2	CASSKTSGGTYEQYF	TGCGCCAGCAGCAAGACTAGCGGGGGAACCTACGAGCAGTACTTC
few	TRBV5-1	TRBJ2-3	TRBD1	CASSPRDRDTDTQYF	TGCGCCAGCAGCCCCCGGGACAGGGACACAGATACGCAGTATTTT
NA	TRBV3-1	TRBJ2-1	NA	CASSQGRQSSYNEQFF	TGTGCCAGCAGCCAAGGCAGACAGAGCTCCTACAATGAGCAGTTCTTC
few	TRBV6-1	TRBJ1-1	NA	CASSEKDRITEAFF	TGTGCCAGCAGTGAAAAGGACCGAATCACTGAAGCTTTCTTT
few	TRBV15	TRBJ2-7	TRBD2	CATSSLAGTYEQYF	TGTGCCACCAGTTCGCTAGCGGGGACCTACGAGCAGTACTTC
NA	TRBV5-5	TRBJ1-2	TRBD1	CASSLGTGPGYGYTF	TGTGCCAGCAGCTTGGGGACAGGGCCCGGCTATGGCTACACCTTC
NA	TRBV9	TRBJ1-2	NA	CASSVGRGGYGYTF	TGTGCCAGCAGCGTAGGAAGGGGTGGCTATGGCTACACCTTC
NA	TRBV2	TRBJ2-7	TRBD1	CASSGGQGRYEQYF	TGTGCCAGCAGTGGGGGACAGGGGAGGTACGAGCAGTACTTC
NA	TRBV25-1	TRBJ1-1	NA	CASSVASGTEAFF	TGTGCCAGCAGTGTTGCGTCGGGCACTGAAGCTTTCTTT
few	TRBV29-1	TRBJ2-3	TRBD2	CSVTGLAGGGDTQYF	TGCAGCGTGACCGGACTAGCGGGAGGCGGCGATACGCAGTATTTT
few	TRBV24-1	TRBJ1-6	NA	CATSDFYNSPLHF	TGTGCCACCAGTGATTTCTATAATTCACCCCTCCACTTT
NA	TRBV24-1	TRBJ1-2	TRBD1	CATYPSDRSANYGYTF	TGTGCCACCTATCCGTCGGACAGGTCCGCTAACTATGGCTACACCTTC
few	TRBV5-6	TRBJ2-4	TRBD2	CASSIGLADIQYF	TGTGCCAGCAGCATTGGACTAGCCGACATTCAGTACTTC
few	TRBV20-1	TRBJ2-1	TRBD2	CSTRPFSGRQSYNEQFF	TGCAGTACCCGACCCTTTAGCGGGAGGCAATCTTACAATGAGCAGTTCTTC